This TCR beta chain was identified during a study of cytomegalovirus exposure and HLA in healthy donors. Study-level findings and limits: A later analysis, which compared TCR beta chains of equal frequency, found the HLA-associated ones more clonally expanded.

A multiplex PCR was run with 60 Vbeta primers and 13 Jbeta primers. The method was immunoSEQ multiplex PCR; TCRdb's version includes in-frame clones alone and lacks a portion of them. Seen here are around 110,000 clones, 81% observed once, and the top ten hold around 2.3%. Germline V gives CDR1 SNHLY, CDR2 FYNNEI. Trimming removed 11 bases from V and 7 bases from J; junction bases left unmatched: 12. The CDR3 sequence is 13 residues long. A remark on this clone: Its antigen is undetermined.

V usage is TRBV2 and J usage is TRBJ1-1; 8 nucleotides match TRBD1. Sequences were obtained from PBMCs. The source is a man in his thirties or forties in good health and CMV-seronegative. The CDR3 nucleotides are TGTGCCGGACGCGCGGTTGGACAGGGTGAAGCTTTCTTT. As protein: CAGRAVGQGEAFF.